This T cell receptor beta chain stems from a study of T cell repertoires in aging, cancer and after chemotherapy. Whole-study context: Donors were grouped into six age bands spanning 30 or younger through 70 or older. Repeat sampling of healthy donors over several months to years showed clear clonal overlap. The full dataset contained roughly 9 million TCR reads.

A mixed TRB-A/B primer pool amplified rearranged TRB by multiplex touch-down PCR. TCRdb re-derived calls from the multiplex PCR reads in MiXCR, one entry per CDR3 protein. The profile shows fewer than 4,000 distinct CDR3 sequences, roughly 34% of them singletons. Amplification of TCR beta used genomic DNA extracted from peripheral blood. This clonotype was seen more than once but under ten times. The TCR was taken from a human donor in good health. Sequencing input: blood.

The DNA for the CDR3 is TGTGCCAGCAGGGCAGGACAGGGCCAGACCCAGTACTTC. Translating gives CASRAGQGQTQYF. V gene TRBV6-1 combines with J gene TRBJ2-5; 8 bases agree with TRBD1. Germline V gives CDR1 MNHNS, CDR2 SASEGT. The J segment lost 6 bases and the V segment lost 6 bases, leaving 6 bases of the junction unmatched. The CDR3 spans 13 residues.